Following are 4 T cell receptor beta chains from one sample sequenced in a study of OX40 agonist ivuxolimab in advanced cancers. Assay used: immunoSEQ multiplex PCR; TCRdb lists only in-frame clones, some missing. This sample has about 79,000 clones, with less than 95% found just once. Specimen: CD4+ or CD8+ T cells sorted from blood, collected in a trial of the OX40 agonist ivuxolimab. These receptors were obtained from an adult with an advanced solid tumor such as melanoma, head and neck, liver or kidney cancer.

V and J are TRBV11-2 and TRBJ2-2; 10 bases are a match to TRBD2. Germline V gene sequence: CDR1 SGHAT, CDR2 FQNNGV. The CDR3 runs 18 residues. The ends lost 6 bases at V and 0 bases at J; junction bases unmatched: 10. DNA for the CDR3: TGTGCCAGCAGTCTTGAGCGGGGGGGATTCTCGAACACCGGGGAGCTGTTTTTT. Residues: CASSLERGGFSNTGELFF.

The chain links TRBV18 to TRBJ1-6, with a possible D match to TRBD1 (6 bases). Germline CDR1 and CDR2: KGHSH and LQKENI. Trimming left V 1 base short and J 8 bases short, with 18 bases between. This CDR3 is 17 amino acids long. The CDR3 is CASSPRQGKGSDSPLHF. The CDR3, as DNA: TGTGCCAGCTCACCACGTCAGGGGAAAGGCTCGGATTCACCCCTCCACTTT.

This clone was detected once. The chain uses TRBV5-1 and TRBJ2-6; D is possibly TRBD1 (5 bases). This CDR3 is 17 amino acids long. V was shortened by 3 bases and J by 0 bases, with 13 bases between the two germline ends. CDR1 is SGHRS and CDR2 is YFSETQ in the germline V gene. The DNA for the CDR3 is TGCGCCAGCAGCTACCGACAGCGTAGCTCTGGGGCCAACGTCCTGACTTTC. Its protein product is CASSYRQRSSGANVLTF.

This chain joins TRBV2 and TRBJ2-5; the match to TRBD2 covers 13 bases. The CDR3 loop spans 15 amino acids. Germline CDR1 reads SNHLY; CDR2 reads FYNNEI. V lost 8 bases to trimming and J lost 9 bases; unmatched junction nucleotides: 12. CDR3 protein: CASRRLAGGPWAQYF. The CDR3 DNA sequence: TGTGCCAGCCGTAGACTAGCGGGGGGCCCCTGGGCCCAGTACTTC.